The 5 T cell receptor beta chains below come from one sample, sequenced in a study of Ad26.COV2.S vaccination and SARS-CoV-2 variants. The treatment: about 20 received Ad26.COV2.S at low or high dose, single or two shots; about 5 received placebo; per-sample allocation not given. Day 63 following the first vaccine or placebo injection was when the samples were taken. Here immunoSEQ multiplex PCR was the method, and the copy in TCRdb shows in-frame clones only, minus some. The top ten clones hold about 2.8% of a sample with some 240,000 clones, around 88% of them seen once. The source was peripheral blood, collected in a trial of Ad26.COV2.S vaccine versus placebo. Receptors were obtained from a person aged 18-60 years who received the Ad26.COV2.S COVID-19 vaccine or a placebo.

This rearrangement joins TRBV18 to TRBJ1-1; 8 bases align to TRBD1. The trim removed 7 bases at V and 4 bases at J, leaving 5 bases unmatched. The CDR3 runs to 13 residues. Germline assignment: CDR1 KGHSH and CDR2 LQKENI. This CDR3 is CASCLDRGTEAFF. For the CDR3, the DNA is TGTGCCAGCTGCTTAGACAGGGGCACTGAAGCTTTCTTT.

V usage is TRBV19 and J usage is TRBJ2-1, with D perhaps matching TRBD2 (5 bases). Germline CDR1 LNHDA, CDR2 SQIVND (reference sequence). The CDR3 has 15 amino acids. Trimming removed 5 bases from V and 6 bases from J, with 17 bases in between. The CDR3 protein is CASSAYSGLGNEQFF. CDR3 coding DNA: TGTGCCAGTAGTGCCTACAGCGGCTTGGGCAATGAGCAGTTCTTC.

This chain connects TRBV4-1 to TRBJ1-2; D unclear. CDR1 and CDR2 from the germline V gene are MGHRA and YSYEKL. The CDR3 length is 17 residues. With 2 bases removed from V and 2 bases from J, the gap between germline ends came to 18 bases. DNA of the CDR3: TGCGCCAGCAGCCAATCCCCAATTGGACGGGCCAACTATGGCTACACCTTC. Amino acid sequence: CASSQSPIGRANYGYTF.

V is TRBV7-3 and J is TRBJ2-5; no clear D gene. V lost 2 bases and J lost 1, with 8 bases in between. Germline values: CDR1 SGHTA, CDR2 FQGTGA. This CDR3 region has 14 residues. CDR3 sequence: CASSLGVSQETQYF. For the CDR3, the DNA is TGTGCCAGCAGCTTAGGGGTCAGCCAAGAGACCCAGTACTTC.

The table lists this clone with a count of one. The chain uses TRBV2 and TRBJ2-1; either TRBD1 or TRBD2 may fit D (5 bases each). This CDR3 has 15 residues. Per germline, CDR1 SNHLY and CDR2 FYNNEI. Trimming took 4 bases from V and 1 from J, leaving 11 bases between them. The CDR3 spells CASSARAGSYNEQFF. CDR3 bases: TGTGCCAGCAGTGCCAGGGCGGGTTCCTACAATGAGCAGTTCTTC.